What follows are 24 T cell receptor beta chains derived from one specimen sequenced in a study of blood T cell repertoires in COVID-19. TCRdb's table, derived via immunoSEQ multiplex PCR, lists solely in-frame clones and lacks some. In the table there are roughly 130,000 clones, 75% to 85% of which are singletons. Sequenced material: peripheral blood. These TCRs come from a woman in her seventies with COVID-19, enrolled during active disease.

This clone occurred a few times. The V call is TRBV14, the J call TRBJ2-2, with unresolved D. CDR3 length equals 14 residues. Germline assignment: CDR1 SGHDN and CDR2 FVKESK. The V end lost 4 bases, the J end lost 6 bases, and 12 bases lay between the germline ends. CDR3 region: CASSRSLGPGELFF. The CDR3 DNA is TGTGCCAGCAGCCGTTCTCTAGGTCCCGGGGAGCTGTTTTTT.

V gene TRBV28 combines with J gene TRBJ1-3; D uncertain. Trimming pared 6 bases from V and 4 bases from J, leaving 10 bases between. Germline assignment: CDR1 MDHEN and CDR2 SYDVKM. The length of the CDR3 is 13 residues. CDR3 sequence (DNA): TGTGCCAGCAGCCCCCTCCCCGGAAACACCATATATTTT. Translating it yields CASSPLPGNTIYF.

The V and J genes are TRBV9 and TRBJ2-1; possibly TRBD1 for D (5 bases). CDR1 is SGDLS, CDR2 YYNGEE, per germline. V was cut by 4 bases and J by 8 bases, with 19 bases left in between. This CDR3 comprises 15 residues. CDR3 region: CASSSSGQERDEQFF. For the CDR3, the DNA is TGTGCCAGCAGCTCCTCAGGGCAGGAAAGGGATGAGCAGTTCTTC.

The V gene is TRBV19, the J gene TRBJ2-4; D possibly corresponds to TRBD1 (6 bases). V was cut by 3 bases and J by 3 bases, with 18 bases left in between. Per the germline V gene, CDR1 is LNHDA and CDR2 is SQIVND (reference sequence). The CDR3 has 17 amino acids. CDR3 sequence (DNA): TGTGCCAGTAGTATCTCCAGGACAGATCTAGGCAAAAACATTCAGTACTTC. The encoded protein is CASSISRTDLGKNIQYF.

Of note for this clone: This CDR3 is missing its conserved last phenylalanine or tryptophan, likely due to a read error. The V gene is TRBV5-4, the J gene TRBJ1-6; D remains unclear. The length of the CDR3 is 14 residues. Trimming pared 0 bases from V and 8 bases from J, leaving 9 bases between. The germline V gene encodes CDR1 SGHNT and CDR2 YYREEE (reference sequence). The CDR3: CASSLGPGDSPLHS. CDR3 nucleotide sequence: TGTGCCAGCAGCTTGGGACCGGGAGATTCACCCCTCCACTCT.

The chain carries TRBV5-8 and TRBJ2-3; D call uncertain. This CDR3 spans 13 amino acids. The V and J ends lost 5 bases and 7 bases respectively, with 14 bases between them. The germline V gene encodes CDR1 SGHTS and CDR2 YDEGEE. The CDR3 sequence is CASSPSQANTQYF. CDR3 in DNA: TGTGCCAGCAGTCCCTCGCAGGCCAATACGCAGTATTTT. Supplemented by reference TRBV5-8 and TRBJ2-3, the full variable domain reads EAGVTQSPTHLIKTRGQQATLRCSPISGHTSVYWYQQALGLGLQFLLWYDEGEERNRGNFPPRFSGRQFPNYSSELNVNALELEDSALYLCASSPSQANTQYFGPGTRLTVL.

CDR3 DNA sequence: TGTGCCAGCAGTTACCGTGGCTGGAGCGAAGCTTTCTTT. Residues: CASSYRGWSEAFF. The V call is TRBV6-2 or TRBV6-3, the J call TRBJ1-1; D gene uncertain. From germline, CDR1 is MNHEY and CDR2 SVGEGT. The V end was cut by 2 bases, the J end by 8 bases, with 12 bases between. The CDR3 has 13 amino acids.

This sequence joins TRBV29-1 and TRBJ2-7, with D perhaps matching TRBD2 (6 bases). Germline V gene lookup returns CDR1 SQVTM and CDR2 ANQGSEA. This CDR3 is built from 13 residues. The V end was cut by 7 bases, the J end by 4 bases, with 17 bases between. The CDR3 nucleotides are TGCAGCGCGAGGGGACTCGGGATTTACGAGCAGTACTTC. It encodes CSARGLGIYEQYF.

This clone was detected ten times or more. This chain joins TRBV7-8 and TRBJ1-6; 11 positions match TRBD1. Trimming at V came to 5 bases and at J to 6 bases, leaving 9 bases not matched to a gene. Germline V gene sequence: CDR1 SGHVS, CDR2 FQNEAQ. CDR3 length equals 17 residues. The CDR3: CASSAEGQGGGNSPLHF. For the CDR3, the DNA is TGTGCCAGCAGCGCAGAGGGACAGGGGGGAGGTAATTCACCCCTCCACTTT.

The chain is built from TRBV4-1 and TRBJ2-7; 8 bases map to TRBD2. Germline V gene sequence: CDR1 MGHRA, CDR2 YSYEKL. The length of the CDR3 is 17 residues. V trimming: 5 bases; J trimming: 0 bases; junction bases outside the gene matches: 12. For the CDR3, the DNA is TGCGCCAGCAGCGGAGCAACCGGGACTAGATCCTCCTACGAGCAGTACTTC. As protein: CASSGATGTRSSYEQYF.

V usage is TRBV11-2 and J usage is TRBJ2-2, with 7 bases fitting TRBD2. The length of the CDR3 is 15 residues. Germline-derived CDR1 and CDR2 are SGHAT and FQNNGV. After removal of 1 base from V and 3 bases from J, the junction contained 2 bases not matched to a gene. CDR3 region: CASSLGGGHTGELFF. The CDR3 DNA sequence: TGTGCCAGCAGCTTAGGGGGGGGTCACACCGGGGAGCTGTTTTTT.

The chain couples TRBV6-5 to TRBJ2-7, with 8 bases that match TRBD2. Unmatched junction bases numbered 10, after V lost 5 bases and J lost 7 bases. Germline loops: CDR1 MNHEY, CDR2 SVGAGI. The CDR3 spans 14 residues. CDR3 coding DNA: TGTGCCAGCAGTAGACTAGCGAGCCTAGGGGAGCAGTACTTC. Translation gives CASSRLASLGEQYF.

This clone was counted only a few times. CDR3 protein: CASSPGTSGGLSYNEQFF. The CDR3 DNA is TGTGCCAGCAGCCCAGGGACTAGCGGGGGGCTCAGCTACAATGAGCAGTTCTTC. The V gene is TRBV7-8, the J gene TRBJ2-1; 15 bases line up with TRBD2. The germline gives CDR1 SGHVS, CDR2 FQNEAQ. After removal of 5 bases from V and 3 bases from J, the junction contained 8 bases not matched to a gene. This CDR3 has 18 residues.

This chain connects TRBV18 to TRBJ1-2, with TRBD1 as a possible D gene (5 bases). Germline CDR1 and CDR2: KGHSH and LQKENI. The length of the CDR3 is 14 residues. V was cut by 2 bases and J by 7 bases, with 14 bases left in between. The CDR3 loop is CASSPFGTAGGYTF. The DNA of the CDR3 is TGTGCCAGCTCACCATTCGGGACTGCTGGTGGCTACACCTTC. The full variable domain, with the rest looked up from reference TRBV18 and TRBJ1-2, is NAGVMQNPRHLVRRRGQEARLRCSPMKGHSHVYWYRQLPEEGLKFMVYLQKENIIDESGMPKERFSAEFPKEGPSILRIQQVVRGDSAAYFCASSPFGTAGGYTFGSGTRLTVV.

The chain couples TRBV30 to TRBJ1-3; D call uncertain. Germline V gene lookup returns CDR1 GTSNPN and CDR2 SVGIG (reference sequence). V lost 6 bases and J lost 1, with 4 bases in between. This CDR3 has 11 residues. The CDR3 DNA reads as TGTGCCTGCTATTCTGGAAACACCATATATTTT. It specifies CACYSGNTIYF.

The V gene is TRBV2, the J gene TRBJ2-3; the match to TRBD2 covers 8 bases. The CDR3 is made up of 15 amino acids. Germline V gives CDR1 SNHLY, CDR2 FYNNEI. Unmatched junction bases numbered 9, after V lost 6 bases and J lost 4 bases. The CDR3 DNA reads TGTGCCAGCAGGGGTAGCGGGGAGGTACCAGATACGCAGTATTTT. As protein: CASRGSGEVPDTQYF.

The chain is built from TRBV3-1 (or the pseudogene TRBV3-2) and TRBJ2-3, with TRBD1 identical over 8 bases. The CDR3 loop spans 16 amino acids. CDR1 is LGHDT and CDR2 is YNNKEL in the germline V gene (reference sequence). V was clipped by 4 bases and J by 3 bases; unmatched bases: 9. The CDR3 sequence: CASSPQGAGGTDTQYF. Here the CDR3 DNA reads TGTGCCAGCAGCCCCCAGGGGGCAGGTGGGACAGATACGCAGTATTTT.

V is TRBV29-1 and J is TRBJ1-3; D unclear. The CDR3 loop spans 13 amino acids. The V gene lost 3 bases and the J gene lost 0 bases, with 6 bases spanning the gap. Germline V gene data show CDR1 as SQVTM and CDR2 as ANQGSEA. The CDR3 loop is CSVDEGSGNTIYF. The CDR3 DNA sequence: TGCAGCGTTGACGAGGGCTCTGGAAACACCATATATTTT. Filled out from reference TRBV29-1 and TRBJ1-3, the complete variable domain reads SAVISQKPSRDICQRGTSLTIQCQVDSQVTMMFWYRQQPGQSLTLIATANQGSEATYESGFVIDKFPISRPNLTFSTLTVSNMSPEDSSIYLCSVDEGSGNTIYFGEGSWLTVV.

The V and J genes are TRBV12-3 or TRBV12-4 and TRBJ1-2, with no clear D. The CDR3 loop spans 12 amino acids. V was trimmed by 3 bases and J by 4 bases, leaving 6 bases between them. CDR3 nucleotide sequence: TGTGCCAGCAGTTTGGTCGGCTATGGCTACACCTTC. Translated, it gives CASSLVGYGYTF.

This clone was observed once. One junction end disagrees with the germline gene, perhaps due to a read error. The rearrangement links TRBV6-5 to TRBJ1-2; 9 nucleotides line up with TRBD1. Looked up from germline, CDR1 is MNHEY and CDR2 is SVGAGI. The CDR3 spans 13 residues. CDR3 in DNA: TGTGCCGGCAGACAGGGGGGATCCTATGGCTACACCTTC. It codes for CAGRQGGSYGYTF.

The J gene is TRBJ2-3, the V gene TRBV5-1, with 7 bases identical to TRBD2. The length of the CDR3 is 19 residues. Unmatched junction bases numbered 13, after V lost 0 bases and J lost 0 bases. The germline V gene has CDR1 SGHRS and CDR2 YFSETQ. CDR3 nucleotides: TGCGCCAGCAGCTTGGGGACGGGGGGTTCGATGTCTAGCACAGATACGCAGTATTTT. It specifies CASSLGTGGSMSSTDTQYF.

This clone was seen more than once but under ten times. The gene calls are TRBV6-5 and TRBJ2-7; 7 bases are shared with TRBD1. CDR1 and CDR2 from the germline V gene are MNHEY and SVGAGI. The CDR3 sequence is 15 residues long. J gave up 1 base and V 7 bases, and 10 bases lay outside the gene matches. The CDR3 is CASTLARDSSYEQYF. CDR3 in DNA: TGTGCCAGCACCCTAGCCCGGGACAGTTCCTACGAGCAGTACTTC.

The chain has TRBV28 and TRBJ2-2; D not certain. The CDR3 is 13 residues long. Trimming took 3 bases from V and 1 from J, leaving 3 bases between them. The V gene's germline CDR1 is MDHEN and CDR2 SYDVKM. The CDR3 DNA follows: TGTGCCAGCAGTTTCCAGAACACCGGGGAGCTGTTTTTT. Amino acids: CASSFQNTGELFF.

The chain employs TRBV2 and TRBJ2-3; TRBD1 matches 7 bases. The CDR3 has 15 amino acids. Looked up from germline, CDR1 is SNHLY and CDR2 is FYNNEI. The V segment lost 6 bases and the J segment 5 bases; nucleotides outside the gene matches: 11. The CDR3 loop reads CASRRDRDLGDTQYF. The CDR3 DNA sequence: TGTGCCAGCAGACGCGACAGGGATCTTGGAGATACGCAGTATTTT. The entire variable domain, with the rest obtained from reference TRBV2 and TRBJ2-3, is as follows: EPEVTQTPSHQVTQMGQEVILRCVPISNHLYFYWYRQILGQKVEFLVSFYNNEISEKSEIFDDQFSVERPDGSNFTLKIRSTKLEDSAMYFCASRRDRDLGDTQYFGPGTRLTVL.